The 7 T cell receptor beta chains given below trace back to one sample, sequenced in a study of somatic mutations in cytotoxic T cells in rheumatoid arthritis. TCRdb keeps only in-frame clones here, not all; method: immunoSEQ multiplex PCR. This table holds about 19,000 clones, about 86% found once. The specimen was CD8+ T cells sorted from blood. These TCRs come from a man between 40 and 49 years old in good health.

The chain carries TRBV5-5 and TRBJ2-2; possibly TRBD1 for D (5 bases). Germline V CDR1 and CDR2: SGHKS, YYEKEE (reference sequence). The CDR3 has 17 residues. The V and J ends lost 2 bases and 6 bases respectively, with 20 bases between them. CDR3 region: CASSLADVRVWAGELFF. The CDR3 DNA follows: TGTGCCAGCAGCTTAGCTGACGTCAGGGTATGGGCCGGGGAGCTGTTTTTT. The whole variable domain, filled in from reference TRBV5-5 and TRBJ2-2, reads DAGVTQSPTHLIKTRGQQVTLRCSPISGHKSVSWYQQVLGQGPQFIFQYYEKEERGRGNFPDRFSARQFPNYSSELNVNALLLGDSALYLCASSLADVRVWAGELFFGEGSRLTVL.

The chain couples TRBV7-9 to TRBJ2-1; possibly TRBD1 for D (5 bases). Germline-derived CDR1 and CDR2 are SEHNR and FQNEAQ (reference sequence). This CDR3 comprises 15 residues. Trimming removed 3 bases at V and 7 bases at J, with 16 bases between. The CDR3 here is CASSFTGHGRNEQFF. DNA for the CDR3: TGTGCCAGCAGCTTTACTGGACACGGGCGGAATGAGCAGTTCTTC.

The chain carries TRBV29-1 and TRBJ2-7; 9 bases are shared with TRBD1. Trimming removed 3 bases from V and 1 base from J; junction bases left unmatched: 4. The CDR3 has 14 amino acids. Germline CDR1 reads SQVTM; CDR2 reads ANQGSEA. In nucleotides, the CDR3 is TGCAGCGTTGAGTCCGACAGGGGGTCCTACGAGCAGTACTTC. It translates to CSVESDRGSYEQYF.

This chain uses TRBV29-1 with TRBJ2-3; TRBD2 matches at 10 bases. The trim removed 1 base at V and 6 bases at J, leaving 13 bases unmatched. CDR3 length equals 17 residues. The germline CDR1 and CDR2 sequences are SQVTM and ANQGSEA. The CDR3 spells CSVEGSLAGAPGDTQYF. Written as DNA, the CDR3 is TGCAGCGTTGAAGGGTCCCTAGCGGGGGCCCCCGGGGATACGCAGTATTTT.

V is TRBV28 and J is TRBJ2-3, with 13 nucleotides matching TRBD2. The V gene end was trimmed by 7 bases and the J gene end by 6 bases; junction bases not matched to a gene: 10. Looked up from germline, CDR1 is MDHEN and CDR2 is SYDVKM. This CDR3 spans 16 amino acids. The CDR3 is CASTSRTSGRLDTQYF. In nucleotides, the CDR3 is TGTGCCAGCACCAGCCGGACTAGCGGGAGATTGGATACGCAGTATTTT.

The chain joins TRBV4-3 to TRBJ2-7; 7 bases are a match to TRBD2. The V gene end was trimmed by 0 bases and the J gene end by 4 bases; junction bases not matched to a gene: 9. Germline assignment: CDR1 LGHNA and CDR2 YSLEER. There are 16 residues in the CDR3. The CDR3 spells CASSQEWGGAWYEQYF. Here the CDR3 DNA reads TGCGCCAGCAGCCAAGAGTGGGGGGGAGCTTGGTACGAGCAGTACTTC.

CDR3 DNA: TGTGCCAGCAACGCTAGGACAGGGATGAGCACTGAAGCTTTCTTT. This translates into CASNARTGMSTEAFF. The chain is built from TRBV28 and TRBJ1-1; TRBD1 aligns across 8 bases. Per germline, CDR1 MDHEN and CDR2 SYDVKM. The CDR3 is 15 residues long. V lost 7 bases and J lost 4; bases outside the gene matches: 11.